The 17 T cell receptor beta chains in this list originate from one sample, sequenced in a study of neurological immune-mediated disorders. In TCRdb, the 5' RACE reads were re-called with MiXCR into one record per CDR3 protein. Here the sample spans roughly 62,000 distinct CDR3 sequences, under 5.5% being singletons. Sequences were obtained from PBMCs. The receptors were sampled from a woman between 50 and 59 years old with multiple sclerosis.

This clonotype has a count of ten or more. At one end the junction does not follow the germline gene, possibly because of a read error. The gene calls are TRBV6-5 and TRBJ1-5, with D possibly matching TRBD1 (5 bases). This CDR3 is built from 13 residues. Germline V gene sequence: CDR1 MNHEY, CDR2 SVGAGI. The CDR3 loop reads CASRRGSNQPQNF. CDR3 DNA sequence: TGTGCCAGCAGACGGGGGAGCAATCAGCCCCAGAATTTT.

This clonotype occurred many times. The DNA of the CDR3 is TGCAGCGCAAGGTCCGCACCCCTCCACTTT. Translated, it gives CSARSAPLHF. The genes are TRBV29-1 and TRBJ1-6; D ambiguous. CDR3 length: 10 residues. V was clipped by 7 bases and J by 11 bases, with 9 bases between them. Per the germline V gene, CDR1 is SQVTM and CDR2 is ANQGSEA.

As to this clonotype: A much larger clone lies a single base off, so this may be a read error. Given the absence of the conserved phenylalanine or tryptophan at the CDR3 end, a read error is likely. The gene calls are TRBV5-1 and TRBJ1-4, with TRBD1 matching 7 bases. The J segment lost 3 bases and the V segment lost 2 bases, leaving 1 base of the junction unmatched. The germline V gene has CDR1 SGHRS and CDR2 YFSETQ. This CDR3 has 14 amino acids. This chain's CDR3 is CASSFGQANEKLFS. CDR3 DNA: TGCGCCAGCAGCTTCGGACAGGCTAATGAAAAACTGTTTTCT.

This clonotype appeared many times. Written as DNA, the CDR3 is TGTGCCAGCAGCCAAGGCCGCACTGAAGCTTTCTTT. Translating it yields CASSQGRTEAFF. The J gene is TRBJ1-1, the V gene TRBV3-1; D is undetermined. Trimming removed 1 base from V and 4 bases from J, with 4 bases in between. CDR3 size: 12 residues. Germline V gives CDR1 LGHDT, CDR2 YNNKEL (reference sequence).

This clonotype was observed at least ten times. V is TRBV5-1 and J is TRBJ2-2, with TRBD1 as a possible D gene (6 bases). The CDR3 runs 16 residues. Trimming stripped 3 bases from V and 6 bases from J, with 18 bases between. Germline loops: CDR1 SGHRS, CDR2 YFSETQ. The CDR3 loop is CASSYWTVPGPGELFF. In nucleotides, the CDR3 is TGCGCCAGCAGCTACTGGACAGTTCCGGGCCCCGGGGAGCTGTTTTTT.

In this sample, this clonotype turned up many times. The chain links TRBV6-5 to TRBJ2-1; D may be TRBD2 (7 bases). The CDR3 has 12 amino acids. V was shortened by 2 bases and J by 12 bases, with 11 bases between the two germline ends. Germline assignment: CDR1 MNHEY and CDR2 SVGAGI. The CDR3 loop reads CASSYPGGRQFF. The CDR3 DNA reads TGTGCCAGCAGTTACCCGGGGGGCAGGCAGTTCTTC.

There are a few counts of this clonotype. The J gene is TRBJ1-5, the V gene TRBV11-2; no definite D call. V shed 3 bases and J shed 1 base, with 4 bases lying between them. Germline V gene sequence: CDR1 SGHAT, CDR2 FQNNGV. The CDR3 covers 13 residues. CDR3 sequence (DNA): TGTGCCAGCAGCTTTCTAAGCAATCAGCCCCAGCATTTT. As protein: CASSFLSNQPQHF.

This clonotype was counted many times. V and J are TRBV6-5 and TRBJ1-4; D gene ambiguous. Germline V lookup: CDR1 MNHEY, CDR2 SVGAGI. Trimming cost V 2 bases and J 8 bases, with 18 bases left between them. The CDR3 is 16 amino acids. The CDR3 loop reads CASSYLGPRLREKLFF. The CDR3 region has the DNA TGTGCCAGCAGTTACCTAGGGCCTAGGCTTCGAGAAAAACTGTTTTTT.

This clonotype was counted many times. V gene TRBV24-1 combines with J gene TRBJ2-1; no clear D. The germline V gene has CDR1 KGHDR and CDR2 SFDVKD. Between the trimmed V and J ends, which lost 4 bases and 2 bases, there was a span of 14 bases. The CDR3 length is 16 residues. The CDR3 DNA reads as TGTGCCACCAGTGACTCAACAAGGGAAACCTACAATGAGCAGTTCTTC. Protein sequence: CATSDSTRETYNEQFF.

On this clonotype itself: A much larger clone sits a single nucleotide away, making a read error possible. The chain couples TRBV5-4 to TRBJ2-7; possibly TRBD2 for D (5 bases). The CDR3 is 13 amino acids. The V end lost 5 bases, the J end lost 2 bases, and 11 bases lay between the germline ends. The germline gives CDR1 SGHNT, CDR2 YYREEE (reference sequence). CDR3 region: CASRVQRAYEQYF. For the CDR3, the DNA is TGTGCCAGCAGAGTTCAGAGGGCCTACGAGCAGTACTTC.

There are many counts of this clonotype. The chain joins TRBV20-1 to TRBJ1-3, with a tentative D call TRBD1 (5 bases). Between the trimmed V and J ends, which lost 5 bases and 0 bases, there was a span of 11 bases. The germline gives CDR1 DFQATT, CDR2 SNEGSKA (reference sequence). The CDR3 is made up of 14 amino acids. DNA of the CDR3: TGCAGTGCTGCCCGGACACTCTCTGGAAACACCATATATTTT. This sequence encodes CSAARTLSGNTIYF.

Many counts were recorded for this clonotype. This chain uses TRBV5-5 with TRBJ1-4, with a weak D call TRBD1 (6 bases). Germline CDR1 is SGHKS and CDR2 is YYEKEE (reference sequence). The CDR3 has 13 residues. V lost 4 bases, J lost 8 bases, and 12 bases lay in between. DNA for the CDR3: TGTGCCAGCAGCCCGGACAGTTTGGAAAAACTGTTTTTT. This translates into CASSPDSLEKLFF.

The chain joins TRBV7-3 to TRBJ2-1; D may correspond to TRBD1 or TRBD2 (5 bases each). The CDR3 loop spans 13 amino acids. V was clipped by 5 bases and J by 8 bases, with 13 bases between them. CDR1 SGHTA and CDR2 FQGTGA come from the germline V gene. The DNA of the CDR3 is TGTGCCAGCAGCGCGAGGGGTACTTATGAGCAGTTCTTC. It is translated as CASSARGTYEQFF.

This clonotype was counted many times. The rearrangement joins TRBV6-5 to TRBJ1-1; maybe TRBD1 (5 bases). Germline CDR1 MNHEY, CDR2 SVGAGI. The CDR3 consists of 14 residues. V gave up 0 bases and J gave up 3 bases, with 8 bases separating them. CDR3 loop: CASSYSTQDTEAFF. The CDR3 region has the DNA TGTGCCAGCAGTTACTCGACACAGGACACTGAAGCTTTCTTT.

This clonotype was found many times. For the CDR3, the DNA is TGTGCCAGCAGTTCTCCGGGACAGACAGGAGGCACTGAAGCTTTCTTT. Translating gives CASSSPGQTGGTEAFF. V and J are TRBV12-3 or TRBV12-4 and TRBJ1-1; TRBD1 agrees at 7 bases. The V gene end was trimmed by 4 bases and the J gene end by 4 bases; junction bases not matched to a gene: 12. There are 16 residues in the CDR3.

In regard to this clonotype: This may arise from a read error, as a much more abundant clone is one base away. The chain has TRBV7-6 and TRBJ2-3; unclear D gene. V lost 1 base and J lost 4, with 12 bases in between. Germline V lookup: CDR1 SGHVS, CDR2 FNYEAQ. This CDR3 contains 15 residues. The CDR3 is CASSLGTVSSDTQYF. In DNA, the CDR3 is TGTGCCAGCAGCTTAGGAACAGTTAGCTCAGATACGCAGTATTTT.

In its sample, this clonotype was seen many times. J is TRBJ2-2 and V is TRBV5-1; D uncertain. Germline loops: CDR1 SGHRS, CDR2 YFSETQ. The CDR3 sequence is 13 residues long. Trimming left V 0 bases short and J 4 bases short, with 4 bases between. The CDR3 DNA reads as TGCGCCAGCAGCTTGGGCCCCACCGGGGAGCTGTTTTTT. Its protein product is CASSLGPTGELFF.